This T cell receptor (beta chain) was identified during a study of cytomegalovirus exposure and HLA in healthy donors. It was with 60 Vbeta and 13 Jbeta primers that the PCR ran. Profiled with immunoSEQ multiplex PCR; TCRdb holds only in-frame clones, not every one. The data show about 52,000 clones, with around three fifths seen just once and 12% held by the top ten. The source of this sequence is a human donor in good health. The sequencing sample was made of PBMCs.

The CDR3 nucleotides are TGTGCCACCAAACTGGACAGGGGATTATACAATGAGCAGTTCTTC. This encodes CATKLDRGLYNEQFF. The genes are TRBV6-5 and TRBJ2-1, with TRBD1 matching 9 bases. CDR3 length equals 15 residues. The germline CDR1 and CDR2 sequences are MNHEY and SVGAGI. Trimming cost V 10 bases and J 4 bases; bases outside gene matches: 11.